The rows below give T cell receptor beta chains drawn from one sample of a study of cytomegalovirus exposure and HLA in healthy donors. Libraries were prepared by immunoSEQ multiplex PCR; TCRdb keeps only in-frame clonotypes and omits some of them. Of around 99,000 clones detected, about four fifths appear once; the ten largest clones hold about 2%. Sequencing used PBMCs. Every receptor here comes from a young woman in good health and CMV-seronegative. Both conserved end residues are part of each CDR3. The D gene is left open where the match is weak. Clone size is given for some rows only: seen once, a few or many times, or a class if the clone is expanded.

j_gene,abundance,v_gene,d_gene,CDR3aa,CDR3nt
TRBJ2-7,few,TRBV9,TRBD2,CASSREAGSSYEQYF,TGTGCCAGCAGCCGTGAAGCGGGGTCCTCCTACGAGCAGTACTTC
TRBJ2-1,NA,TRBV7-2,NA,CASSVQGSSYNEQFF,TGTGCCAGCAGCGTTCAGGGGAGCTCCTACAATGAGCAGTTCTTC
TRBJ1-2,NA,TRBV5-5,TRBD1,CASSRVGQGVHGYTF,TGTGCCAGCAGCCGGGTGGGACAGGGGGTCCATGGCTACACCTTC
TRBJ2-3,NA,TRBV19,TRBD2,CASSIRTSGRTDTQYF,TGTGCCAGTAGTATCCGGACTAGCGGGAGAACAGATACGCAGTATTTT
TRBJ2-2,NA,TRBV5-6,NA,CASSPRPVATGELFF,TGTGCCAGCAGCCCCAGGCCCGTAGCGACCGGGGAGCTGTTTTTT
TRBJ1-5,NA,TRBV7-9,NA,CASSNIDQPQHF,TGTGCCAGCAGCAATATTGATCAGCCCCAGCATTTT
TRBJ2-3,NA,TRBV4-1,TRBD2,CASSQVVGGLTSNTQYF,TGCGCCAGCAGCCAAGTCGTGGGAGGGCTAACTTCAAATACGCAGTATTTT
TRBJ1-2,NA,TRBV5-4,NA,CASSRQKQYYGYTF,TGTGCCAGCAGTAGACAGAAACAATACTATGGCTACACCTTC
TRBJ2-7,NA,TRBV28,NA,CASSFPVGPEQYF,TGTGCCAGCAGTTTCCCGGTGGGCCCCGAGCAGTACTTC
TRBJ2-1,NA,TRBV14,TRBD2,CASSQDLAAGPHNEQFF,TGTGCCAGCAGCCAAGATCTCGCAGCGGGACCACACAATGAGCAGTTCTTC
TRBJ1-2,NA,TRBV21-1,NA,CASSTRDRVYGYTF,TGTGCCAGCAGCACCCGGGACAGGGTCTATGGCTACACCTTC
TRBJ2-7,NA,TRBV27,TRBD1,CASSPGQVYEQYF,TGTGCCAGCAGTCCAGGACAGGTATACGAGCAGTACTTC
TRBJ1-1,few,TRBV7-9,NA,CASWSGALTEAFF,TGTGCCAGCTGGTCTGGGGCCCTCACTGAAGCTTTCTTT
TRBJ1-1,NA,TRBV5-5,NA,CASTPGIRWGGSTEAFF,TGTGCCAGCACCCCAGGGATCCGATGGGGTGGTAGCACTGAAGCTTTCTTT
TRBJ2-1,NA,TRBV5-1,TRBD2,CASSLTGTSRINEQFF,TGCGCCAGCAGCCTGACCGGGACTAGCCGGATCAATGAGCAGTTCTTC
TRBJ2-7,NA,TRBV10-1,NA,CASAGSSYEQYF,TGCGCCAGCGCAGGCAGCTCCTACGAGCAGTACTTC
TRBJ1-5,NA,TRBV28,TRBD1,CASKDRGLSNQPQHF,TGTGCCAGTAAGGACAGGGGGTTAAGCAATCAGCCCCAGCATTTT
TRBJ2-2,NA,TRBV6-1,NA,CASSVRVNRDINTGELFF,TGTGCCAGCAGTGTCCGTGTAAACCGGGACATCAACACCGGGGAGCTGTTTTTT
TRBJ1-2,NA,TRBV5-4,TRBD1,CASSSRQGAFYGYTF,TGTGCCAGCAGCTCAAGACAGGGGGCATTCTATGGCTACACCTTC
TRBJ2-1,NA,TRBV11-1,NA,CASSQRLDNEQFF,TGTGCCAGCAGCCAAAGACTAGACAATGAGCAGTTCTTC
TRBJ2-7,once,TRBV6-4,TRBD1,CAIGTGSYEQYF,TGTGCCATCGGGACAGGCTCCTACGAGCAGTACTTC
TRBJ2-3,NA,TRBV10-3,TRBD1,CAISYGQASTDTQYF,TGTGCCATCAGTTACGGACAGGCTAGCACAGATACGCAGTATTTT
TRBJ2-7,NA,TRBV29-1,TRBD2,CSSGGYEQYF,TGCAGCTCGGGGGGCTACGAGCAGTACTTC
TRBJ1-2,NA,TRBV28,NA,CASSSNYGYTF,TGTGCCAGCTCCTCTAACTATGGCTACACCTTC
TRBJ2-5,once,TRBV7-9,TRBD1,CSSSLATGAHQETQYF,TGTTCCAGCAGCTTAGCGACAGGGGCCCACCAAGAGACCCAGTACTTC
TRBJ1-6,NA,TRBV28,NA,CASTRGSTHSPLHF,TGTGCCAGCACCCGCGGGAGCACCCATTCACCCCTCCACTTT
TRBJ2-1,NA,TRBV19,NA,CASSGDKEEQFF,TGTGCCAGTAGTGGGGACAAGGAGGAGCAGTTCTTC
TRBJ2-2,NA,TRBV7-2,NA,CASSYASGELFF,TGTGCCAGCAGCTACGCGTCCGGGGAGCTGTTTTTT
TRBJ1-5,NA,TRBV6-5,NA,CASSRGQSNQPQHF,TGTGCCAGCAGTAGAGGACAGTCCAATCAGCCCCAGCATTTT
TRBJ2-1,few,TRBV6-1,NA,CASSQPATYNEQFF,TGTGCCAGCTCCCAACCTGCCACTTACAATGAGCAGTTCTTC
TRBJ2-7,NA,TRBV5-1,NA,CASSLGVGAVHYEQYF,TGCGCCAGCAGCTTGGGAGTGGGAGCGGTACACTACGAGCAGTACTTC
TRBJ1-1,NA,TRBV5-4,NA,CASSLYGEDTEAFF,TGTGCCAGCAGCTTATATGGGGAGGACACTGAAGCTTTCTTT
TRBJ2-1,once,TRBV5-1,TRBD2,CASSPGLADNEQFF,TGCGCCAGCAGCCCGGGACTAGCGGACAATGAGCAGTTCTTC
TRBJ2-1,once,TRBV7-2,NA,CASSLGTTYNEQFF,TGTGCCAGCAGCTTAGGGACTACCTACAATGAGCAGTTCTTC
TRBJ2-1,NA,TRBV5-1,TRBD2,CASSPRPGLAGGGEQFF,TGCGCCAGCAGCCCAAGACCGGGACTAGCGGGAGGTGGTGAGCAGTTCTTC
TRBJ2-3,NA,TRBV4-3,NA,CASSQVRTLDTQYF,TGCGCCAGCAGCCAAGTGCGTACCTTAGATACGCAGTATTTT
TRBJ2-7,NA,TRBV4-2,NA,CASSQASSYEQYF,TGTGCCAGCAGCCAGGCTAGCTCCTACGAGCAGTACTTC
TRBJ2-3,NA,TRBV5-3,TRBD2,CARSFGGRADTQYF,TGTGCCAGAAGCTTCGGCGGGAGGGCAGATACGCAGTATTTT
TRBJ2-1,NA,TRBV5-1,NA,CASSLTSLPSYNEQFF,TGCGCCAGCAGCTTGACTAGCCTTCCCTCCTACAATGAGCAGTTCTTC
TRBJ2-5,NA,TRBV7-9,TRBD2,CSSSAPSLASGRRSETQYF,TGTTCCAGCAGCGCACCCAGCCTTGCTAGCGGGAGGAGGTCAGAGACCCAGTACTTC
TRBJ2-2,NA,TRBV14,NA,CASSPLSVGELFF,TGTGCCAGCAGCCCCCTCTCCGTTGGGGAGCTGTTTTTT
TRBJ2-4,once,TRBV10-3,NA,CAISVAGMDIQYF,TGTGCCATCAGTGTGGCAGGGATGGACATTCAGTACTTC
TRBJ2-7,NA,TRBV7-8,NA,CASSPRAAAGLVTYEQYF,TGTGCCAGCAGCCCCCGGGCGGCGGCGGGCCTCGTCACCTACGAGCAGTACTTC